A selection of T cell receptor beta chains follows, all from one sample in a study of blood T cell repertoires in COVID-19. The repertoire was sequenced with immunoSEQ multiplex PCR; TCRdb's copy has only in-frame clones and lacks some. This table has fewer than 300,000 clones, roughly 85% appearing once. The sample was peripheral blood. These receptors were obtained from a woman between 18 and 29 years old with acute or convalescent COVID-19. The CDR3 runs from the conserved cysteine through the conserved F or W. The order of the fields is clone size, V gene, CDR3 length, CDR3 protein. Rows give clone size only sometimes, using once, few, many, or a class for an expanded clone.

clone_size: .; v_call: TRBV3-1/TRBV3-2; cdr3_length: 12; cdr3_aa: CASSRDITEAFF
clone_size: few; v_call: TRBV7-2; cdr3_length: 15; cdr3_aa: CASSFVLAGGYEQYF
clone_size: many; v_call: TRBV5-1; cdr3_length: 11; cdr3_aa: CASSSYNEQFF
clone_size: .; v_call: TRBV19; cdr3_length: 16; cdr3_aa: CASSMQTDRTSHEQYF
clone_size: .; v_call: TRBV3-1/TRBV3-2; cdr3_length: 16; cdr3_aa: CASSPGAGAISYEQYF
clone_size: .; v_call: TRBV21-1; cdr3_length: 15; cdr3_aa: CASSKVTGTRSPLHF
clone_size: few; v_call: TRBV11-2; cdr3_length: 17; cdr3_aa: CASSLSVKTGPYNEQFF
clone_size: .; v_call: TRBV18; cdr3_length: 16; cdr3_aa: CASSPPRTGGYNEQFF
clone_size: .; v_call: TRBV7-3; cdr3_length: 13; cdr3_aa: CASSDGSRNEQFF
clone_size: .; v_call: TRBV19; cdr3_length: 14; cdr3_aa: CASTSVDRNTEAFF
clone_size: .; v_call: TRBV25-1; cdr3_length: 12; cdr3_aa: CASTEGLGEQYF
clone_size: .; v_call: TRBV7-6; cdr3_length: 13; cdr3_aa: CASSLGGSYGYTF
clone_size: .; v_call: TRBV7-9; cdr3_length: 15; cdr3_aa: CASSSYSTGDNEQFF
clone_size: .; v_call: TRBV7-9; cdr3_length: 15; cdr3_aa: CASSLAPQGAGGYTF
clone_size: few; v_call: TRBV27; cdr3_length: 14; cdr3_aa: CASSSGGASYGYTF